These 22 T cell receptor beta chains were all obtained from the same sample, sequenced in a study of control samples from healthy donors and cancer patients. Sequencing used immunoSEQ multiplex PCR; TCRdb keeps in-frame clones, though not all of them. The data contain a few hundred thousand clones, about 93% of them singletons. The sample taken for sequencing was PBMCs. Receptor source: a man aged 35-49 years with head and neck cancer.

CDR3 sequence reads: CAWSGPSFRAHTEAFF. The CDR3 bases are TGTGCCTGGAGTGGACCCTCCTTCAGGGCCCACACTGAAGCTTTCTTT. V is TRBV30 and J is TRBJ1-1; D perhaps matches TRBD1 (5 bases). CDR1 is GTSNPN and CDR2 is SVGIG in the germline V gene (reference sequence). This CDR3 has 16 amino acids. With 1 base removed from V and 3 bases from J, the gap between germline ends came to 18 bases.

The gene calls are TRBV19 and TRBJ2-5, with 7 bases aligning to TRBD1. The CDR3 extends over 13 amino acids. Losses at the gene ends were 6 bases for V and 2 bases for J; bases not matched to a gene: 3. Germline-derived CDR1 and CDR2 are LNHDA and SQIVND (reference sequence). CDR3 nucleotides: TGTGCCAGTAGAACGACAGGGCAAGAGACCCAGTACTTC. Protein product: CASRTTGQETQYF.

This clone was counted between two and nine times. This chain uses TRBV6-2 or TRBV6-3 with TRBJ2-5; the D is unclear. The V gene's germline CDR1 is MNHEY and CDR2 SVGEGT. Trimming left V 3 bases short and J 5 bases short, with 13 bases between. CDR3 length equals 14 residues. The CDR3 spells CASSYRLEGETQYF. The CDR3 DNA sequence: TGTGCCAGCAGTTATCGTCTGGAAGGGGAGACCCAGTACTTC.

The chain's CDR3 is CASSPWRRESNNEQFF. In DNA form, the CDR3 reads TGTGCCAGCAGCCCCTGGCGGCGGGAGAGCAACAATGAGCAGTTCTTC. The V gene is TRBV5-4, the J gene TRBJ2-1, with TRBD2 matching over 7 bases. Losses at the gene ends were 4 bases for V and 5 bases for J; bases not matched to a gene: 12. The CDR3 length is 16 residues. The V gene's germline CDR1 is SGHNT and CDR2 YYREEE (reference sequence).

The chain links TRBV24-1 to TRBJ2-2; the D gene is possibly TRBD2 (5 bases). From germline, CDR1 is KGHDR and CDR2 SFDVKD. This CDR3 region has 13 residues. V was pared by 9 bases and J by 1 base, with 8 bases between. In DNA, the CDR3 is TGTGCCACCGGAGGAGGGAACACCGGGGAGCTGTTTTTT. This gives the protein CATGGGNTGELFF.

The chain combines TRBV4-1 with TRBJ2-7; no clear D gene. Germline lookup yields CDR1 MGHRA and CDR2 YSYEKL. The length of the CDR3 is 16 residues. The V end lost 0 bases, the J end lost 4 bases, and 16 bases lay between the germline ends. CDR3 amino acids: CASSQEQTLRLYEQYF. The CDR3 coding sequence is TGCGCCAGCAGCCAAGAACAAACCCTGAGGTTGTACGAGCAGTACTTC.

This chain uses TRBV13 with TRBJ2-3, with 7 bases aligning to TRBD2. The CDR3 runs 17 residues. V lost 6 bases to trimming and J lost 1 base; unmatched junction nucleotides: 13. The germline gives CDR1 PRHDT, CDR2 FYEKMQ (reference sequence). As DNA, the CDR3 is TGTGCCAGCAGTCTGAACCAGGGTGGGGGGGGCACAGATACGCAGTATTTT. Translation: CASSLNQGGGGTDTQYF.

The gene calls are TRBV27 and TRBJ2-2; 8 bases align to TRBD2. CDR1 is MNHEY and CDR2 is SMNVEV in the germline V gene (reference sequence). The CDR3 length is 15 residues. Unmatched junction bases numbered 5, after V lost 2 bases and J lost 6 bases. In DNA form, the CDR3 reads TGTGCCAGCAGTTTAGTAGCGGGAACCCCCGGGGAGCTGTTTTTT. Translated, it gives CASSLVAGTPGELFF.

The V call is TRBV19, the J call TRBJ1-6; D ambiguous. The CDR3 spans 18 residues. V dropped 1 base and J dropped 7 bases, with 20 bases sitting between them. The V gene's germline CDR1 is LNHDA and CDR2 SQIVND (reference sequence). CDR3 in amino acids: CASSIAGGWEAKNSPLHF. Here the CDR3 DNA reads TGTGCCAGTAGTATAGCTGGAGGTTGGGAGGCTAAGAATTCACCCCTCCACTTT.

The chain employs TRBV27 and TRBJ2-1; D uncertain. The V end was cut by 2 bases, the J end by 5 bases, with 13 bases between. The CDR3 consists of 15 residues. Germline V lookup: CDR1 MNHEY, CDR2 SMNVEV (reference sequence). The CDR3 loop reads CASSLDRLNDNEQFF. For the CDR3, the DNA is TGTGCCAGCAGTTTAGACCGATTGAACGACAATGAGCAGTTCTTC.

This chain joins TRBV7-3 and TRBJ2-1, with D tentatively TRBD2 (6 bases). With 2 bases removed from V and 5 bases from J, the gap between germline ends came to 16 bases. Germline V gives CDR1 SGHTA, CDR2 FQGTGA. The length of the CDR3 is 16 residues. The CDR3 DNA reads as TGTGCCAGCAGCTTATACCCCAGCGGGTTTGACAATGAGCAGTTCTTC. It codes for CASSLYPSGFDNEQFF.

This chain connects TRBV6-2 or TRBV6-3 to TRBJ2-2, with D maybe TRBD2 (6 bases). The ends were cut back, 5 bases at V and 4 bases at J, with 14 bases in the middle. CDR1 and CDR2 from the germline V gene are MNHEY and SVGEGT. The CDR3 contains 15 residues. The CDR3 DNA sequence: TGTGCCAGCAGTCGCCATGTCGGGGGCACCGGGGAGCTGTTTTTT. This translates into CASSRHVGGTGELFF.

The gene calls are TRBV5-4 and TRBJ2-7; 9 nucleotides agree with TRBD1. CDR3 length: 14 amino acids. Germline V gives CDR1 SGHNT, CDR2 YYREEE (reference sequence). Trimming removed 0 bases from V and 3 bases from J; junction bases left unmatched: 1. In DNA form, the CDR3 reads TGTGCCAGCAGCTTGGGACAGGGGGGCTACGAGCAGTACTTC. It translates to CASSLGQGGYEQYF.

V usage is TRBV4-2 and J usage is TRBJ2-5, with 9 bases matching TRBD2. Germline V lookup: CDR1 LGHNA, CDR2 YNFKEQ. CDR3 length equals 19 residues. V gave up 1 base and J gave up 5 bases; unmatched junction bases: 17. CDR3 sequence reads: CASSQAFGRGGARTETQYF. CDR3 nucleotide sequence: TGTGCCAGCAGCCAAGCCTTTGGGCGGGGGGGGGCCAGGACGGAGACCCAGTACTTC.

This chain joins TRBV14 and TRBJ2-7; possible D gene TRBD1, 5 bases. CDR3 length: 14 amino acids. Looked up from germline, CDR1 is SGHDN and CDR2 is FVKESK. The V end was cut by 1 base, the J end by 5 bases, with 12 bases between. The CDR3 DNA reads as TGTGCCAGCAGCCAAGTCCGACAGTCCCACGAGCAGTACTTC. This translates into CASSQVRQSHEQYF.

The chain couples TRBV28 to TRBJ2-7, with 10 bases identical to TRBD2. This CDR3 region has 15 residues. Germline loops: CDR1 MDHEN, CDR2 SYDVKM. Germline trimming cut 4 bases from V and 5 bases from J; bases unmatched to any gene: 8. The CDR3 nucleotides are TGTGCCAGCAGTTCCCATCTAGCGGGAGAAAACGAGCAGTACTTC. Its protein is CASSSHLAGENEQYF.

The V call is TRBV5-4, the J call TRBJ2-5; 11 bases line up with TRBD2. Germline CDR1 and CDR2: SGHNT and YYREEE (reference sequence). The CDR3 contains 17 residues. V was pared by 5 bases and J by 4 bases, with 13 bases of the junction left unmatched. CDR3 sequence: CASRPAGLAESTETQYF. The CDR3 region has the DNA TGTGCCAGCAGACCAGCGGGACTAGCGGAGAGCACAGAGACCCAGTACTTC.

This clone has just one count. The chain has TRBV4-2 and TRBJ1-6; D perhaps matches TRBD1 (5 bases). The germline V and J ends were trimmed by 0 bases and 7 bases, with 16 bases remaining between them. CDR3 length: 17 residues. CDR1 and CDR2 (germline): LGHNA, YNFKEQ. CDR3: CASSQDIGTGENSPLHF. Here the CDR3 DNA reads TGTGCCAGCAGCCAAGATATAGGGACGGGGGAGAATTCACCCCTCCACTTT.

The chain carries TRBV3-1 (or the pseudogene TRBV3-2) and TRBJ2-1, with 11 bases lining up with TRBD2. CDR1 and CDR2 from the germline V gene are LGHDT and YNNKEL (reference sequence). After removal of 4 bases from V and 8 bases from J, the junction contained 7 bases not matched to a gene. The CDR3 runs to 15 residues. The CDR3 nucleotides are TGTGCCAGCAGCCTGGTAGCGGGAGGGCCGTATGAGCAGTTCTTC. This sequence encodes CASSLVAGGPYEQFF.

CDR3 in DNA: TGTGCCAGCAGTTTGACAGCCCCGTACCGGGACGAGCAGTACTTC. This codes for CASSLTAPYRDEQYF. The genes are TRBV6-5 and TRBJ2-7, with D possibly matching TRBD1 (5 bases). Between the trimmed V and J ends, which lost 4 bases and 5 bases, there was a span of 18 bases. CDR1 MNHEY and CDR2 SVGAGI come from the germline V gene. The CDR3 is 15 residues long.

The CDR3 DNA reads TGCGCCAGCAGCCAAGTGCGGATAGGGTCAGGGACTAACACTGAAGCTTTCTTT. As protein: CASSQVRIGSGTNTEAFF. The gene calls are TRBV4-1 and TRBJ1-1, with D possibly matching TRBD1 (5 bases). The CDR3 extends over 18 amino acids. Germline CDR1 and CDR2: MGHRA and YSYEKL. Trimming left V 1 base short and J 2 bases short, with 20 bases between.

The CDR3 DNA reads TGTGCCAGCGGGTTAATAGGCTCCTCGACGAATGAGCAGTTCTTC. It encodes CASGLIGSSTNEQFF. This chain uses TRBV27 with TRBJ2-1, with no clear D. This CDR3 has 15 amino acids. Germline CDR1 is MNHEY and CDR2 is SMNVEV (reference sequence). Trimming shortened V by 8 bases and J by 7 bases, and 21 bases separated the two germline ends.